This is a list of T cell receptor beta chains from one sample in a study of CD4 and CD8 cells across lung adenocarcinoma regions. Via MiXCR, TCRdb re-called the PCR reads, giving one row per CDR3 protein. The sample records 4,000 to 5,500 distinct CDR3 sequences, 55% to 75% being singletons. Material: CD4+ T cells from the center of a lung tumor. Source of these receptors: a male donor with lung adenocarcinoma. The CD4 and CD8 labels of this study may be unreliable. CDR3s include the opening cysteine and the closing phenylalanine or tryptophan. The D gene is left open where the match is weak. Clone size is stated in some rows and not others, as once, few, many or a class when expanded.

CDR3aa	CDR3nt	d_gene	j_gene	abundance	v_gene
CASSLGLSYNEQFF	TGTGCCAGCAGCCTGGGACTTTCCTACAATGAGCAGTTCTTC	-	TRBJ2-1	-	TRBV7-3
CASSEAPGGYSYTEAFF	TGTGCCAGCAGTGAAGCGCCAGGAGGTTATTCGTACACTGAAGCTTTCTTT	-	TRBJ1-1	-	TRBV6-1
CATSDPLWSSGGSKDTQYF	TGTGCCACCAGTGACCCCCTTTGGTCTAGCGGGGGGAGCAAAGATACGCAGTATTTC	TRBD2	TRBJ2-3	once	TRBV24-1
CASSLIPGGPKETQYF	TGCGCCAGCAGCTTGATTCCGGGAGGGCCGAAAGAGACCCAGTACTTC	TRBD2	TRBJ2-5	-	TRBV5-1
CASSYGGRGVDTQYF	TGTGCCAGCAGTTACGGAGGCCGAGGCGTAGATACGCAGTATTTC	-	TRBJ2-3	-	TRBV6-5
CARGLSGKNTQYF	TGTGCCAGGGGGCTATCAGGCAAAAATACTCAGTATTTC	-	TRBJ2-4	once	TRBV27
CASGRGFDTEAFF	TGTGCCAGCGGTAGAGGGTTTGACACTGAAGCTTTCTTT	-	TRBJ1-1	medium-sized	TRBV6-1
CASSSTLAAADTQYF	TGTGCTAGCAGCTCGACCCTAGCGGCGGCGGATACGCAGTATTTT	TRBD2	TRBJ2-3	-	TRBV7-7
CASTLSVPSSTDTQYF	TGTGCCAGCACCCTGTCCGTCCCGTCTAGCACAGATACGCAGTATTTT	-	TRBJ2-3	-	TRBV6-1
CASSEDPDSEAFF	TGTGCCAGCAGTGAAGACCCGGACAGCGAAGCTTTCTTT	-	TRBJ1-1	medium-sized	TRBV6-1
CASTNGPRYSPQHF	TGTGCCAGCACCAACGGACCGCGCTACTCGCCCCAGCATTTT	-	TRBJ1-5	-	TRBV6-1
CATKSGGYGYTF	TGTGCCACAAAGTCTGGGGGGTATGGCTACACCTTC	-	TRBJ1-2	medium-sized	TRBV6-1
CAAGLGGGDQETQYF	TGTGCCGCGGGGCTGGGGGGCGGGGACCAAGAGACCCAGTACTTC	-	TRBJ2-5	-	TRBV7-6
CASGREGQADTQYF	TGCGCCTCCGGACGGGAGGGCCAAGCAGATACGCAGTATTTT	TRBD2	TRBJ2-3	-	TRBV10-2
CASSSHPQVYEQFF	TGTGCCAGCAGCTCCCATCCCCAGGTCTATGAGCAGTTCTTC	-	TRBJ2-1	few	TRBV7-2
CASSHGGQGSGYTF	TGTGCCAGCAGTCACGGGGGACAGGGGTCTGGCTACACCTTC	TRBD1	TRBJ1-2	few	TRBV6-5
CASRLQGSSYNEQFF	TGTGCCAGCAGATTACAGGGGAGCTCCTACAATGAGCAGTTCTTC	TRBD1	TRBJ2-1	-	TRBV6-5
CASSGTGMSGNTIYF	TGTGCCAGCAGTGGGACAGGGATGTCTGGAAACACCATATATTTT	TRBD1	TRBJ1-3	few	TRBV6-1
CASSYSRDTEAFF	TGTGCCAGCAGTTACTCCAGGGATACTGAAGCTTTCTTT	-	TRBJ1-1	-	TRBV6-5
CASSLEWVLTSYEQYF	TGTGCCAGCAGCTTAGAATGGGTCCTGACCTCCTACGAGCAGTACTTC	-	TRBJ2-7	-	TRBV7-2
CASSPINQGTGQPQHF	TGTGCCAGCAGCCCTATCAACCAGGGCACCGGTCAGCCCCAGCATTTT	-	TRBJ1-5	few	TRBV6-1
CASGYGLCSPDTQYF	TGTGCCAGCGGGTATGGGCTCTGTAGCCCAGATACGCAGTATTTC	-	TRBJ2-3	-	TRBV6-1
CATSDPLGSGGGGPETQYF	TGTGCCACCAGTGACCCCCTGGGGTCTGGGGGGGGGGGCCCAGAGACGCAGTATTTC	-	TRBJ2-3	-	TRBV24-1
CAISESTGREDYGYTF	TGTGCCATCAGTGAGTCGACGGGCAGGGAGGACTATGGCTACACCTTC	-	TRBJ1-2	large	TRBV10-3
CARGYGVCGKETQYF	TGTGCCAGGGGTTATGGGGTCTGTGGCAAAGAGACGCAGTACTTC	-	TRBJ2-7	-	TRBV6-5
CASSEGWADGYTF	TGTGCCAGCAGTGAAGGTTGGGCGGATGGCTACACCTTC	-	TRBJ1-2	few	TRBV6-1
CASTETSGDPMGTQYF	TGTGCCAGCACTGAGACTTCTGGGGACCCTATGGGGACGCAGTACTTC	-	TRBJ2-7	-	TRBV6-1
CATSDPLWSSGGGTETQYF	TGTGCCACCAGTGACCCCCTTTGGTCTAGCGGGGGGGGCACAGAGACCCAGTACTTC	TRBD2	TRBJ2-5	-	TRBV24-1
CASSESRYEQYF	TGTGCCAGCAGTGAAAGTCGCTACGAGCAGTACTTC	-	TRBJ2-7	-	TRBV6-1
CVLQGPSGGYTF	TGTGTCCTCCAGGGACCCTCTGGTGGCTACACCTTC	-	TRBJ1-2	-	TRBV10-3
CASSFGPQGDEQYF	TGTGCCAGCAGTTTTGGTCCTCAGGGGGATGAGCAGTACTTC	TRBD1	TRBJ2-7	-	TRBV12-3/TRBV12-4
CASSAGAFSYNEQFF	TGTGCCAGCAGTGCAGGCGCTTTCTCCTACAATGAGCAGTTCTTC	-	TRBJ2-1	-	TRBV6-1
CASSYTTGTNYGYTF	TGTGCCAGCAGTTACACTACAGGGACCAACTATGGCTACACCTTC	-	TRBJ1-2	-	TRBV6-5
CASSRRWPYEQYF	TGTGCCAGCAGCAGACGCTGGCCGTACGAGCAGTACTTC	-	TRBJ2-7	-	TRBV6-1
CASSEGPGIYEQYF	TGTGCCAGCAGTGAAGGACCGGGAATCTACGAGCAGTACTTC	-	TRBJ2-7	few	TRBV6-1